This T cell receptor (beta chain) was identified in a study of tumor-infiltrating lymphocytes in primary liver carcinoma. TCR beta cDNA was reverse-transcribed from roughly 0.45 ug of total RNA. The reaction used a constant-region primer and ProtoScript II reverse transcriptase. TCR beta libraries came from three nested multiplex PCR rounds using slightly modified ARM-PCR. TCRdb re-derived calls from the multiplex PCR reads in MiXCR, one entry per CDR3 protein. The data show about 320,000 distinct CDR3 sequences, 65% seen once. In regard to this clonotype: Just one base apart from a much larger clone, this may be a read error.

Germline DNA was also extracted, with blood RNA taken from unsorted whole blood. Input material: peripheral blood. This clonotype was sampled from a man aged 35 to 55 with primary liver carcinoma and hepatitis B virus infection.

The CDR3 DNA reads TGTGCCACCAGAGACAGCAGGAATCAGCCCCAGCATTTT. This encodes CATRDSRNQPQHF. The J gene is TRBJ1-5, the V gene TRBV6-1, with D tentatively TRBD1 (5 bases). The CDR3 length is 13 residues. The germline gives CDR1 MNHNS, CDR2 SASEGT. V lost 10 bases, J lost 4 bases, and 14 bases lay in between.